The text below deals with one T cell receptor (beta chain). Its matching antigen is unknown. Running of the assay took place at deep level. Sequenced by immunoSEQ multiplex PCR; TCRdb stores in-frame clones only, minus some. Of over 850,000 clones in the sample, about 80% are singletons; the top ten hold roughly 0.65%. The data belong to a study of shared clonotypes between healthy human individuals. Notes on the study in general: Naive subsets generally exceeded memory subsets in estimated richness.

Germline V CDR1 and CDR2: GTSNPN, SVGIG (reference sequence). The CDR3 covers 15 residues. Trimming at V came to 3 bases and at J to 5 bases, leaving 8 bases not matched to a gene. Among the donors, all were Caucasian adults who lived in Nashville, Tennessee. This receptor was obtained from a man between 18 and 29 years old in good health. Some clones in this sample may be carry-over from other donors' samples. Sequencing was carried out using memory CD4+ T cells from PBMCs. Regarding subset: CD45RA-negative fraction. This chain links TRBV30 with TRBJ2-3; 10 bases line up with TRBD2. CDR3 in DNA: TGTGCCTGGAGCGGGGGGCTAGCGGGAGTAGATACGCAGTATTTT. This gives the protein CAWSGGLAGVDTQYF.